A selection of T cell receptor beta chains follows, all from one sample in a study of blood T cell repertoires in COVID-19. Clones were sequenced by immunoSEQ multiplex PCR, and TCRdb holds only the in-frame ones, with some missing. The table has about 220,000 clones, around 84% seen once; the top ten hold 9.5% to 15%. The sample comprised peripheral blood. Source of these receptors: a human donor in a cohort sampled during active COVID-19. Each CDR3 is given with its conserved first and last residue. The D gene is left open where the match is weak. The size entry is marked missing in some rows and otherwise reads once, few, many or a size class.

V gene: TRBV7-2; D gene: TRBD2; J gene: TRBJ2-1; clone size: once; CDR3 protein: CASSLPALAGGEQFF; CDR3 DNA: TGTGCCAGCAGCTTGCCAGCTCTAGCGGGGGGTGAGCAGTTCTTC
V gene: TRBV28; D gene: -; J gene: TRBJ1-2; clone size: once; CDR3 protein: CASRNSFKGGYTF; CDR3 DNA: TGTGCCAGCAGGAACAGCTTTAAGGGGGGCTACACCTTC
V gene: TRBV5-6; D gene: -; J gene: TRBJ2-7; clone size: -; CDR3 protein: CASSAVHSYEQYF; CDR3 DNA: TGTGCCAGCAGTGCAGTTCACTCCTACGAGCAGTACTTC
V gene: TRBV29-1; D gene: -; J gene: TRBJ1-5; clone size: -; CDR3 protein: CSASAGESNQPQHF; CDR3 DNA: TGCAGCGCTTCCGCAGGGGAAAGCAATCAGCCCCAGCATTTT
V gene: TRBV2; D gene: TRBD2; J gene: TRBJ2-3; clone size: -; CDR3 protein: CASSEQRGTDTQYF; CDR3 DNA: TGTGCCAGCAGTGAACAGCGGGGAACAGATACGCAGTATTTT
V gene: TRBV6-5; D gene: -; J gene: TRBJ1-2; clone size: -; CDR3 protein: CASIPGPNYGYTF; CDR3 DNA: TGTGCCAGCATCCCGGGTCCTAACTATGGCTACACCTTC
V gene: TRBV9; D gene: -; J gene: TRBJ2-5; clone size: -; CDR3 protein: CASSVTGGGTETQYF; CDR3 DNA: TGTGCCAGCAGCGTAACTGGCGGGGGCACAGAGACCCAGTACTTC
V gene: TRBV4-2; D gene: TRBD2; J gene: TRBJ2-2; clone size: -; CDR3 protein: CASSLGLAGNTGELFF; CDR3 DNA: TGTGCCAGCAGCCTGGGACTAGCGGGGAACACCGGGGAGCTGTTTTTT
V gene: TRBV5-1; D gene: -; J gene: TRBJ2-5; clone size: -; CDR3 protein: CASSLEAQETQYF; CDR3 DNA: TGCGCCAGCAGCTTGGAAGCGCAGGAGACCCAGTACTTC
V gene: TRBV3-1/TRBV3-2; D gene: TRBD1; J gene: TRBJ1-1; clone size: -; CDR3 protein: CASSPGTGLTEAFF; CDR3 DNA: TGTGCCAGCAGCCCGGGGACAGGGCTGACTGAAGCTTTCTTT
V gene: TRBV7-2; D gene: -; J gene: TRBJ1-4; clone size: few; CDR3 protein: CASSEQWATNEKLFF; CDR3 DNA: TGTGCCAGCAGCGAACAGTGGGCAACTAATGAAAAACTGTTTTTT
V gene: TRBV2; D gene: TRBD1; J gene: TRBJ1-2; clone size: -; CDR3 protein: CASNPGQDHGYTF; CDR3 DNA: TGTGCCAGCAACCCGGGACAGGATCATGGCTACACCTTC
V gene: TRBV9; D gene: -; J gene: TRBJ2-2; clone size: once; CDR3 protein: CASSVVGQNTGELFF; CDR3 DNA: TGTGCCAGCAGCGTAGTGGGACAAAACACCGGGGAGCTGTTTTTT
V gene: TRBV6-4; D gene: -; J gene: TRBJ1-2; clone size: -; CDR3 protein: CASSDRAGYGYTF; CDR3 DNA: TGTGCCAGCAGTGACAGAGCCGGCTATGGCTACACCTTC
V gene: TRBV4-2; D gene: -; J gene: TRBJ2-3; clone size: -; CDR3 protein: CASSQIQGRGRVGTDTQYF; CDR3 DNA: TGTGCCAGCAGCCAAATACAGGGAAGGGGGAGGGTGGGCACAGATACGCAGTATTTT
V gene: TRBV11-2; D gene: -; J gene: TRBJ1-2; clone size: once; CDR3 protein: CASSLPVSYGYTF; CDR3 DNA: TGTGCCAGCAGCTTACCTGTTAGCTATGGCTACACCTTC
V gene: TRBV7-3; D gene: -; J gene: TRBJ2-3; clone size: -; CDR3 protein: CASSLNGGLGSDTQYF; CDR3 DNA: TGTGCCAGCAGCTTAAACGGCGGCCTAGGCTCAGATACGCAGTATTTT
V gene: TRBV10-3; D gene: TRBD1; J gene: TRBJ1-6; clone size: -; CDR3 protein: CAIRDRGNSPLHF; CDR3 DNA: TGTGCCATCAGGGACAGGGGGAATTCACCCCTCCACTTT
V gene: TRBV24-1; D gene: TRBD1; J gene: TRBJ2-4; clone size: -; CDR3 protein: CATSEARDRGGNIQYF; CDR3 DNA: TGTGCCACCAGTGAGGCGCGGGACAGGGGTGGAAACATTCAGTACTTC
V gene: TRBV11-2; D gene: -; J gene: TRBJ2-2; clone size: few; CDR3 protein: CASSFEQNTGELFF; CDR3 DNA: TGTGCCAGCAGCTTCGAACAGAACACCGGGGAGCTGTTTTTT
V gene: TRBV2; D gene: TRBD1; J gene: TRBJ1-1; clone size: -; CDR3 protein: CASTRDRGMGTEAFF; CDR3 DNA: TGTGCCAGCACCCGAGACAGGGGAATGGGCACTGAAGCTTTCTTT
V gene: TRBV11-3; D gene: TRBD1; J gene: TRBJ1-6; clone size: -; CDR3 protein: CASSHPGTASSPLHF; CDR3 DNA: TGTGCCAGCAGCCACCCCGGGACAGCAAGTTCACCCCTCCACTTT
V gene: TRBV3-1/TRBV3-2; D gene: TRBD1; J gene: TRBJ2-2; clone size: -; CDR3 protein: CASSRRDRLSGELFF; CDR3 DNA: TGTGCCAGCAGCCGCCGGGACAGGCTATCGGGGGAGCTGTTTTTT
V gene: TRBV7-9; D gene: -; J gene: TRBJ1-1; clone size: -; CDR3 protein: CASSPPRWGPGVNTEAFF; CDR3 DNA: TGTGCCAGCAGCCCCCCTCGGTGGGGGCCTGGGGTGAACACTGAAGCTTTCTTT
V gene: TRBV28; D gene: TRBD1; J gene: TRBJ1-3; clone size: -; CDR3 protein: CASSLWTGFGNTIYF; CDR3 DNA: TGTGCCAGCAGTTTATGGACAGGGTTTGGAAACACCATATATTTT
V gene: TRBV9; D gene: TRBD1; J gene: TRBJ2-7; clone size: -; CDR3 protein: CASSLGTGSRSYEQYF; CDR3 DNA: TGTGCCAGCAGCCTTGGGACAGGGAGTCGGTCCTACGAGCAGTACTTC
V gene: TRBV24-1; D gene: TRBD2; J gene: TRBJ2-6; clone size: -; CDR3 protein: CATSTSGAGANVLTF; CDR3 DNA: TGTGCCACAAGTACTAGCGGGGCCGGGGCCAACGTCCTGACTTTC
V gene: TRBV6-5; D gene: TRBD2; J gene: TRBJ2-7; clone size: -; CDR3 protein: CASSQGLAFIYEQYF; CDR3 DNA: TGTGCCAGCAGCCAGGGACTAGCTTTTATCTACGAGCAGTACTTC
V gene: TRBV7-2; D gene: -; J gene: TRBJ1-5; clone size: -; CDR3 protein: CASSLIGQGNQPQHF; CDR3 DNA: TGTGCCAGCAGCTTAATTGGGCAGGGGAATCAGCCCCAGCATTTT
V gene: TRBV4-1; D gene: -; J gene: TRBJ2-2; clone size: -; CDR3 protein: CASAERNTGELFF; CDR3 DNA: TGCGCCAGCGCTGAGAGAAACACCGGGGAGCTGTTTTTT
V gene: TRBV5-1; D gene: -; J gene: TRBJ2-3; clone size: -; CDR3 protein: CASSLAWTQHTDTQYF; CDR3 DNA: TGCGCCAGCAGCTTGGCGTGGACACAACACACAGATACGCAGTATTTT
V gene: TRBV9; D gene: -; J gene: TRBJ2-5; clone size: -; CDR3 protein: CASSVGGGGETQYF; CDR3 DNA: TGTGCCAGCAGCGTAGGGGGCGGAGGGGAGACCCAGTACTTC
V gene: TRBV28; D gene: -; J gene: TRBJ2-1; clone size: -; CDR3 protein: CASSLGQGLPAEQFF; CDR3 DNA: TGTGCCAGCAGTTTAGGGCAGGGTCTTCCCGCAGAGCAGTTCTTC
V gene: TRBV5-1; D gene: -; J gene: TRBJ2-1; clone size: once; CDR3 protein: CASSLAQGQVRNKIF; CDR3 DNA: TGCGCCAGCAGCTTGGCTCAGGGGCAGGTGCGTAATAAGATCTTC
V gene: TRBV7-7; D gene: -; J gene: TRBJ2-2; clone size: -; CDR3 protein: CASSLGRLVNTGELFF; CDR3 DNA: TGTGCTAGCAGCTTAGGGAGGCTAGTGAACACCGGGGAGCTGTTTTTT
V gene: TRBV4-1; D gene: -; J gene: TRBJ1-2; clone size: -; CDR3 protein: CASSQDKGRDYGYTF; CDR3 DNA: TGCGCCAGCAGCCAAGATAAGGGGAGGGACTATGGCTACACCTTC
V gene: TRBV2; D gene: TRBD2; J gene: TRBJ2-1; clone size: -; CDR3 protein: CASSEESSGVTGQFF; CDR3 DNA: TGTGCCAGCAGTGAAGAATCTAGCGGTGTGACTGGGCAGTTCTTC
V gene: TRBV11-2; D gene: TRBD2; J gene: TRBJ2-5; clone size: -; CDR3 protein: CASSLLLAGQETQYF; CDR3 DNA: TGTGCCAGCAGCTTATTACTAGCGGGGCAAGAGACCCAGTACTTC
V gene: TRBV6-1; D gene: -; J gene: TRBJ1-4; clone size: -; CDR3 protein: CASSEQGRLGGKLFF; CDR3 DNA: TGTGCCAGCAGTGAACAGGGCAGGTTGGGGGGGAAACTGTTTTTT
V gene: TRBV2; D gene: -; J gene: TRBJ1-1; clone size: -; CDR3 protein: CASSDDRWNTEAFF; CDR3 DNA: TGTGCCAGCAGTGACGACAGGTGGAACACTGAAGCTTTCTTT
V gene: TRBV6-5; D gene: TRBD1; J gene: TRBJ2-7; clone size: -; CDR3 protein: CASRGQGAVSDEQYF; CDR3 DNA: TGTGCCAGCAGAGGACAGGGGGCAGTATCGGACGAGCAGTACTTC
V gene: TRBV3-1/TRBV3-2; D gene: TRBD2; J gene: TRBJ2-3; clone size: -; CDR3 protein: CASSPTSGSTDTQYF; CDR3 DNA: TGTGCCAGCAGTCCTACTAGCGGGAGCACAGATACGCAGTATTTT
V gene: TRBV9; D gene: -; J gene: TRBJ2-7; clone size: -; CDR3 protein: CASSPDNYEQYF; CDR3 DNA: TGTGCCAGCAGTCCGGACAACTACGAGCAGTACTTC
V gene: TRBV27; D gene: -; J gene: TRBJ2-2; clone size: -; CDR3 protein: CASSSVTGELFF; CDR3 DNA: TGTGCCAGCAGTTCCGTCACCGGGGAGCTGTTTTTT
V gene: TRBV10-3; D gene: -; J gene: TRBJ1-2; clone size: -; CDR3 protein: CAISDREEHGYTF; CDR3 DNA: TGTGCCATCAGTGACAGGGAGGAACATGGCTACACCTTC
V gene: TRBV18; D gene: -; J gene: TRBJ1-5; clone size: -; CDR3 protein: CASSRGPGNQPQHF; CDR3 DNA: TGTGCCAGCTCACGAGGTCCCGGCAATCAGCCCCAGCATTTT
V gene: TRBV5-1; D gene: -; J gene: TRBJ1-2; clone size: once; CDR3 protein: CASSLDEANYGYTF; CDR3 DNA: TGCGCCAGCAGCCTAGATGAGGCAAATTATGGCTACACCTTC
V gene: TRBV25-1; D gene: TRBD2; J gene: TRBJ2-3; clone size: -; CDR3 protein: CASSEFGEGRGGTQYF; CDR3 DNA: TGTGCCAGCAGTGAATTCGGGGAGGGCCGAGGCGGTACGCAGTATTTT